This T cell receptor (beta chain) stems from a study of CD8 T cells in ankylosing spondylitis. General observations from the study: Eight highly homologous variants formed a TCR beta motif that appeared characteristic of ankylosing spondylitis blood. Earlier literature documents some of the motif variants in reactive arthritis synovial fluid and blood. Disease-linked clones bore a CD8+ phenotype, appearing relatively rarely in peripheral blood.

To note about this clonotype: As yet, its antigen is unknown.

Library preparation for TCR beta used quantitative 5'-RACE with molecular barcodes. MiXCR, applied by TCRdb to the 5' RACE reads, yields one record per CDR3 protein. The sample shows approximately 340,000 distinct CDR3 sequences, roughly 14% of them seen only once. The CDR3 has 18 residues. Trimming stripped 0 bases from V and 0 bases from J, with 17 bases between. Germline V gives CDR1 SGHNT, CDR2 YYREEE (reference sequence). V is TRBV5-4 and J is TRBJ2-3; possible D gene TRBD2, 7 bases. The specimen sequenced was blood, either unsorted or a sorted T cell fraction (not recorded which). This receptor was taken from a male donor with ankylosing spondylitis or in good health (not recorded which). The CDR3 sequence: CASSLGVAGTGSTDTQYF. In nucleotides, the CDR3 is TGTGCCAGCAGCTTGGGGGTAGCGGGCACAGGGAGCACAGATACGCAGTATTTT.